These T cell receptor beta chains were read from a single sample in a study of CD8 T cells in ankylosing spondylitis. One entry per CDR3 protein results from TCRdb running MiXCR on the 5' RACE reads. The table shows 200,000 to 300,000 distinct CDR3 sequences, with roughly 10% occurring only once. The sequencing sample was made of blood, either unsorted or a sorted T cell fraction (not recorded which). The receptors come from a male donor with ankylosing spondylitis or in good health (not recorded which). The CDR3 runs from the conserved cysteine through the conserved F or W. A D gene is named only where the DNA matches it firmly. Size is stated for part of the rows, as once, few or many counts, or as a class when the clone is expanded.

TRBV6-6	TRBJ2-7	NA	many	TGTGCCAGCGCCAACGCGTACGAGCAGTACTTC	CASANAYEQYF
TRBV7-9	TRBJ1-1	NA	NA	TGTGCCAGCAGCCAACTCCGATCTCAGACGATGAACACTGAAGCTTTCTTT	CASSQLRSQTMNTEAFF
TRBV24-1	TRBJ2-5	TRBD1	many	TGTGCCACCAGTGATTACAGGGGGAGAGAGACCCAGTACTTC	CATSDYRGRETQYF
TRBV29-1	TRBJ2-1	NA	few	TGCAGCGCCGCCCGGGCTGGACTAAACTACAATGAGCAGTTCTTC	CSAARAGLNYNEQFF
TRBV6-5	TRBJ2-7	NA	many	TGTGCCAGCAGTTACTCCCCCAGGGGCCCCTACGAGCAGTACTTC	CASSYSPRGPYEQYF
TRBV9	TRBJ1-3	TRBD1	many	TGTGCCAGCAGCGGCCCCGGGACAGGGTACGGAAACACCATATATTTT	CASSGPGTGYGNTIYF
TRBV11-1	TRBJ2-5	NA	NA	TGTGCCAGCAGCTTACGGGTCATAGGACCTCTTAGGCAAGAGACCCAGTACTTC	CASSLRVIGPLRQETQYF
TRBV20-1	TRBJ2-7	NA	many	TGCAGTGCCGGGGACGGAAACTACGAGCAGTACTTC	CSAGDGNYEQYF
TRBV7-2	TRBJ2-3	NA	NA	TGTGCCAGCAGCCCCCGGGGGCCCACAGATACGCAGTATTTT	CASSPRGPTDTQYF
TRBV9	TRBJ1-5	NA	many	TGTGCCAGCAGCGTGGGGCCGGGGGATCAGCCCCAGCATTTT	CASSVGPGDQPQHF
TRBV29-1	TRBJ1-3	NA	few	TGCAGCGCAGCGGACCGCCGCTCTGGAAACACCATATATTTT	CSAADRRSGNTIYF
TRBV5-1	TRBJ2-1	NA	many	TGCGCCAGCAGCCTGACAGAAAAGCAGTTCTTC	CASSLTEKQFF
TRBV5-1	TRBJ2-5	NA	many	TGCGCCACGAGGTCCACGTACCAAGAGACCCAGTACTTC	CATRSTYQETQYF